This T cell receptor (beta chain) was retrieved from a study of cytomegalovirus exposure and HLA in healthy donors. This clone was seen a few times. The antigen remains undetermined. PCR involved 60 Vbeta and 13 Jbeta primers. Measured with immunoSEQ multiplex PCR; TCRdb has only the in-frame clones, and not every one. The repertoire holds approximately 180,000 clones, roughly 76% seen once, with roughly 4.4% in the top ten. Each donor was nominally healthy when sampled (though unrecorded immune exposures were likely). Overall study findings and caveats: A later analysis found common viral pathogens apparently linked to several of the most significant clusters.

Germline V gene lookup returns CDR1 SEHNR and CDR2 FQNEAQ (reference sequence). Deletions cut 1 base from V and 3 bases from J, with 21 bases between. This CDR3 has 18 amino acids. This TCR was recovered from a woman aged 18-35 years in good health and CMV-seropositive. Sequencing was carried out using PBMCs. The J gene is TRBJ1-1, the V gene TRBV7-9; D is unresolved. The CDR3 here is CASSLVPFGRALDTEAFF. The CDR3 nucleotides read TGTGCCAGCAGCTTAGTTCCTTTCGGGAGGGCTTTGGACACTGAAGCTTTCTTT.